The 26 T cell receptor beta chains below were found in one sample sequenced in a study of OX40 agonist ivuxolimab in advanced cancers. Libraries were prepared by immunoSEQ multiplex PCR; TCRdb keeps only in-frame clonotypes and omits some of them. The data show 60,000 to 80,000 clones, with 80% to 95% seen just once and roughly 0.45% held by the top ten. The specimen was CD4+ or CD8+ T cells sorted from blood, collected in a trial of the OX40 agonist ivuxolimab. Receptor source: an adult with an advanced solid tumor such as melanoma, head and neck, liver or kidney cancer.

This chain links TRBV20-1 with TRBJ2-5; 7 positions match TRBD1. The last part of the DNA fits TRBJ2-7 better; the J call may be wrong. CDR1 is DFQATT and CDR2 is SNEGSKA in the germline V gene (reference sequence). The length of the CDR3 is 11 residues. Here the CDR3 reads CSAPTGREQYF. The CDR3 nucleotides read TGCAGTGCCCCGACAGGGCGCGAGCAGTACTTC.

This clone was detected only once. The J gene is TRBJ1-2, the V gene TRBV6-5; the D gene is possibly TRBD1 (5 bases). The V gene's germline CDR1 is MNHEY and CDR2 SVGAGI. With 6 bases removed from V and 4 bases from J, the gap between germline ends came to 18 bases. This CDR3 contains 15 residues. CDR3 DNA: TGTGCCAGCAGGCAGTTCGGGACCGACCGCTATGGCTACACCTTC. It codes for CASRQFGTDRYGYTF.

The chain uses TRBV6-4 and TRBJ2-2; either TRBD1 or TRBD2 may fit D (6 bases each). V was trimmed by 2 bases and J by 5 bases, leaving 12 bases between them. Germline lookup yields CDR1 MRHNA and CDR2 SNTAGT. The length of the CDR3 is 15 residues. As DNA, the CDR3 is TGTGCCAGCAGTGACCGGCCGGGGGCGACCGGGGAGCTGTTTTTT. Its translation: CASSDRPGATGELFF.

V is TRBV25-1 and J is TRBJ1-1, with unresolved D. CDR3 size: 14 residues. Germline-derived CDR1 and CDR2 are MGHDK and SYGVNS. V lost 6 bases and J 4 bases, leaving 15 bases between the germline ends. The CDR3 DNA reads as TGTGCCAGCAGCAAAGAAACGGGGAGCACTGAAGCTTTCTTT. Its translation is CASSKETGSTEAFF.

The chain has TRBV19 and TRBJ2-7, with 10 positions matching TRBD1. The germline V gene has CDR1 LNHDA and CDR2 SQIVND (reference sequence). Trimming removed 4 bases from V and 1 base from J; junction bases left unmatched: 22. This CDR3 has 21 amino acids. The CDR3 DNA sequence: TGTGCCAGTAGTACAAACCGGGACAGGGGAATGGTAGCGGGACCTTCCTACGAGCAGTACTTC. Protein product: CASSTNRDRGMVAGPSYEQYF.

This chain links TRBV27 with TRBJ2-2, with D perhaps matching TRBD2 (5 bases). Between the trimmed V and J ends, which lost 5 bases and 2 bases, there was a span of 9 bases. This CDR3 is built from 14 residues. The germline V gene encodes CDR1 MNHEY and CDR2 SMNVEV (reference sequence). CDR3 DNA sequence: TGTGCCAGCAGTACTAGTTATAACACCGGGGAGCTGTTTTTT. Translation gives CASSTSYNTGELFF.

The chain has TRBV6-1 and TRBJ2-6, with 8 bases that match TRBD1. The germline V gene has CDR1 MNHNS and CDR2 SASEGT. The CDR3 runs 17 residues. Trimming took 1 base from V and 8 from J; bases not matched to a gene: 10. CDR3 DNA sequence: TGTGCCAGCAGTGAAGACGCTGGACAGGGAAGGACCAACGTCCTGACTTTC. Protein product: CASSEDAGQGRTNVLTF.

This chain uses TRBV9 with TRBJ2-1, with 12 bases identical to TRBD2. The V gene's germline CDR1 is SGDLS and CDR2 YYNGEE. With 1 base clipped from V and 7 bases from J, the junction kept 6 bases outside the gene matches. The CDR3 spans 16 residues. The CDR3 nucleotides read TGTGCCAGCAGCGTAAGACTAGCGGGAGCGGGGAATGAGCAGTTCTTC. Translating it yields CASSVRLAGAGNEQFF.

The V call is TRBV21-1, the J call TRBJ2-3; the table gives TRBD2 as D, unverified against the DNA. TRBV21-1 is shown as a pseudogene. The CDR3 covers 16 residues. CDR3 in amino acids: CASSKAGTWYTDTQYF. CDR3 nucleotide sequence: TGTGCCAGCAGCAAAGCCGGGACTTGGTACACAGATACGCAGTATTTT.

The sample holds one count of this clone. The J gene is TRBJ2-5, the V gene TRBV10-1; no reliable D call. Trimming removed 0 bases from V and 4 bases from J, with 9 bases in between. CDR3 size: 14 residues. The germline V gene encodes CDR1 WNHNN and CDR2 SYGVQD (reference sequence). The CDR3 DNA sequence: TGCGCCAGCAGTGAGTCTGTGGGTATAGAGACCCAGTACTTC. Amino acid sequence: CASSESVGIETQYF.

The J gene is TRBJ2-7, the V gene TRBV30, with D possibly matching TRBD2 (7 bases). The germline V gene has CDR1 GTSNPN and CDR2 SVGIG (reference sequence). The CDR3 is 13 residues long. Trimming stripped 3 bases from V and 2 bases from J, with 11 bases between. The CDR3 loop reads CAWSIGGAYEQYF. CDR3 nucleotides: TGTGCCTGGAGCATAGGGGGGGCCTACGAGCAGTACTTC.

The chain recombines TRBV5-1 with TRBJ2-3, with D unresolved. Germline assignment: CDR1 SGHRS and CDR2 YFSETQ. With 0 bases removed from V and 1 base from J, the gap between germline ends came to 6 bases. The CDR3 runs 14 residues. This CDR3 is CASSLEGRTDTQYF. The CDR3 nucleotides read TGCGCCAGCAGCTTGGAAGGTCGCACAGATACGCAGTATTTT.

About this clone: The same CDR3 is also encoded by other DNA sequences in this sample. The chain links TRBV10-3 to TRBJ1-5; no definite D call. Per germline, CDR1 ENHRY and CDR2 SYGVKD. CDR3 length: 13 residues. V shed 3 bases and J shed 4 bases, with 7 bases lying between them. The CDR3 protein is CAISEGLNQPQHF. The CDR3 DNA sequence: TGTGCCATCAGTGAAGGCCTAAATCAGCCCCAGCATTTT.

The CDR3 sequence is CASSGLAEETQYF. As DNA, the CDR3 is TGTGCCAGCAGCGGACTAGCGGAAGAGACCCAGTACTTC. This rearrangement joins TRBV9 to TRBJ2-5, with 9 positions matching TRBD2. J lost 3 bases, V lost 3 bases, and 0 bases had no gene match. Looked up from germline, CDR1 is SGDLS and CDR2 is YYNGEE. This CDR3 is 13 amino acids long.

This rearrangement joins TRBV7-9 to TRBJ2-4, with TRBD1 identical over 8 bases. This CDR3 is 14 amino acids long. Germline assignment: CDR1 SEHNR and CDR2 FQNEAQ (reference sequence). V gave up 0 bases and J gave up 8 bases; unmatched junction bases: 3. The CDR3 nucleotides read TGTGCCAGCAGCTTAGCCGGACAGGGTCACATTCAGTACTTC. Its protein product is CASSLAGQGHIQYF.

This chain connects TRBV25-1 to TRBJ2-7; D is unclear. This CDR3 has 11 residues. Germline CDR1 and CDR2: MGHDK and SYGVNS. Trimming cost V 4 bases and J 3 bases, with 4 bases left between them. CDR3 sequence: CASSARYEQYF. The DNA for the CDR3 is TGTGCCAGCAGTGCCCGCTACGAGCAGTACTTC.

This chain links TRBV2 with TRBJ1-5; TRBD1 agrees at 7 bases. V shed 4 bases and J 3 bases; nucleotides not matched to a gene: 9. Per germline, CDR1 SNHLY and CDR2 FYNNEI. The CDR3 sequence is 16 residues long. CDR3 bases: TGTGCCAGCAGTGCGCAGGGGGGGCTTAACAATCAGCCCCAGCATTTT. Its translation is CASSAQGGLNNQPQHF.

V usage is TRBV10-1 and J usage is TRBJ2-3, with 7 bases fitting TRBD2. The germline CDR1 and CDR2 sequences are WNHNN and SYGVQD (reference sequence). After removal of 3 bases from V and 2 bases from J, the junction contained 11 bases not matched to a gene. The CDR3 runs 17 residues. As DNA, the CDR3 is TGCGCCAGCAGTGACGCGACTAGCCCCCAAGACACAGATACGCAGTATTTT. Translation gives CASSDATSPQDTDTQYF.

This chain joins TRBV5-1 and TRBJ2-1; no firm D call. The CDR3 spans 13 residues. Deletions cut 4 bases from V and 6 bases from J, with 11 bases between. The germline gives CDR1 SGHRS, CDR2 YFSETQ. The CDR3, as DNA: TGCGCCAGCAGCACAGACGTACGCAATGAGCAGTTCTTC. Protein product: CASSTDVRNEQFF.

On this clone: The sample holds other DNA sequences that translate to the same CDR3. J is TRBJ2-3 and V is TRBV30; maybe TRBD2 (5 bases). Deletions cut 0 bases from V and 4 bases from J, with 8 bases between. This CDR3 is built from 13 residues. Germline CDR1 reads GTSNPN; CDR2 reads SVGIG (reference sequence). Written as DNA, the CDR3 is TGTGCCTGGAGTGTTGGAGGTGCAGATACGCAGTATTTT. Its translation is CAWSVGGADTQYF.

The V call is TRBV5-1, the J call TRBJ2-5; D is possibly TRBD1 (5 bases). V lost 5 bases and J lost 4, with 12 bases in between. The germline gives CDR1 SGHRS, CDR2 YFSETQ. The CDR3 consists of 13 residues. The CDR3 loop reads CASSGQGGETQYF. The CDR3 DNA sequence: TGCGCCAGCAGTGGGCAGGGCGGAGAGACCCAGTACTTC.

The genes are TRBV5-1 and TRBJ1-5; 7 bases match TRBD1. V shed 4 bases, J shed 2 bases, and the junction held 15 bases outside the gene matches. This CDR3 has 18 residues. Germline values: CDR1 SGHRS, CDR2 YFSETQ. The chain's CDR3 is CASSMTPQGGGGNQPQHF. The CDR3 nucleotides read TGCGCCAGCAGCATGACCCCGCAGGGGGGGGGTGGCAATCAGCCCCAGCATTTT.

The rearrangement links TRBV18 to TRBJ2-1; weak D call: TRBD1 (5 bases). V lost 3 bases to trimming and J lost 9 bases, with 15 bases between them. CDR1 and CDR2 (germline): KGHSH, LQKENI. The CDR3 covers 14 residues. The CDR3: CASSPAPGMAEQFF. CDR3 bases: TGTGCCAGCTCACCGGCGCCAGGGATGGCTGAGCAGTTCTTC.

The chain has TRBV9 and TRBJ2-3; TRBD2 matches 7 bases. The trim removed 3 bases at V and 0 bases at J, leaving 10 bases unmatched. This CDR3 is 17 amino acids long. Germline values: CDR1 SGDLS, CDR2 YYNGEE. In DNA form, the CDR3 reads TGTGCCAGCAGCGGCCGGAGCGGGGACCTTAGCACAGATACGCAGTATTTT. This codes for CASSGRSGDLSTDTQYF.

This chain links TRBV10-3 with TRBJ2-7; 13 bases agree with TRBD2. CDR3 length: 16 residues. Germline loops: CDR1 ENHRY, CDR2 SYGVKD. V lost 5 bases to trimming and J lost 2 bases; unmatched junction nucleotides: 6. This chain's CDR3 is CAISLGTSGTAYEQYF. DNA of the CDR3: TGTGCCATCAGTCTCGGGACTAGCGGGACCGCCTACGAGCAGTACTTC.

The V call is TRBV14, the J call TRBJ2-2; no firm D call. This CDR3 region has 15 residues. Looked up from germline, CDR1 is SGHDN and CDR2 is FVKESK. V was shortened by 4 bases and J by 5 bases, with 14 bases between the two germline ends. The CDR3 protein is CASSRTHLGTGELFF. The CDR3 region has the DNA TGTGCCAGCAGCCGTACGCACCTGGGAACCGGGGAGCTGTTTTTT.